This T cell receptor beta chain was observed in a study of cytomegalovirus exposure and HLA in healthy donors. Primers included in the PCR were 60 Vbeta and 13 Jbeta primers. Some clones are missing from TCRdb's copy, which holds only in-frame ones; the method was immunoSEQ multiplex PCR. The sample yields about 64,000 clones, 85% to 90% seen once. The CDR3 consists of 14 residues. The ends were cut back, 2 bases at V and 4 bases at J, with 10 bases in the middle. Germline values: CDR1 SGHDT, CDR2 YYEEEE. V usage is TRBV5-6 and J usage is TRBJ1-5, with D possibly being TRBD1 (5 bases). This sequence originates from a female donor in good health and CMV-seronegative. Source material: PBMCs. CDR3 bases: TGTGCCAGCAGCTTCCAGGGTGTTAATCAGCCCCAGCATTTT. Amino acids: CASSFQGVNQPQHF.